This TCR beta chain stems from a study of T-cell reconstitution after alpha-beta-depleted transplantation in children. Construction of the TCRbeta library involved unique molecular identifiers. TCRdb reprocessed the PCR reads via MiXCR and lists one record per CDR3 protein. The sample has fewer than 700,000 distinct CDR3 sequences, roughly 23% seen once. The CDR3 extends over 13 amino acids. Germline V gene sequence: CDR1 MNHEY, CDR2 SVGEGT. V lost 0 bases to trimming and J lost 5 bases, with 5 bases between them. This TCR was recovered from a boy under two years old who had a stem cell transplant for acute myeloid leukemia, so the T cells may come from the graft donor. The sample was PBMCs, mostly from graft donor cells, taken 360 days after TCRalphabeta/CD19-depleted stem cell transplant. This chain joins TRBV6-2 or TRBV6-3 and TRBJ1-5, with D unresolved. CDR3 nucleotides: TGTGCCAGCAGTTACTCGAATGATCAGCCCCAGCATTTT. Residues: CASSYSNDQPQHF.